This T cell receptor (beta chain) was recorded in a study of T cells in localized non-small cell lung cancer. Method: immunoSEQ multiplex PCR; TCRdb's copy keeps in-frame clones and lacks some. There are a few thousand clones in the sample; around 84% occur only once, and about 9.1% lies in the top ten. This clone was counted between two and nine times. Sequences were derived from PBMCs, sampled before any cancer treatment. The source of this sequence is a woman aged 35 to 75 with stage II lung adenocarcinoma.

For the CDR3, the DNA is TGTGCCAGCAGCTTAGAGGGTTTTGCCGGGGAGCTGTTTTTT. The encoded protein is CASSLEGFAGELFF. The genes are TRBV7-9 and TRBJ2-2; D unresolved. The CDR3 consists of 14 residues. Per the germline V gene, CDR1 is SEHNR and CDR2 is FQNEAQ (reference sequence). V lost 1 base and J 6 bases, leaving 9 bases between the germline ends.